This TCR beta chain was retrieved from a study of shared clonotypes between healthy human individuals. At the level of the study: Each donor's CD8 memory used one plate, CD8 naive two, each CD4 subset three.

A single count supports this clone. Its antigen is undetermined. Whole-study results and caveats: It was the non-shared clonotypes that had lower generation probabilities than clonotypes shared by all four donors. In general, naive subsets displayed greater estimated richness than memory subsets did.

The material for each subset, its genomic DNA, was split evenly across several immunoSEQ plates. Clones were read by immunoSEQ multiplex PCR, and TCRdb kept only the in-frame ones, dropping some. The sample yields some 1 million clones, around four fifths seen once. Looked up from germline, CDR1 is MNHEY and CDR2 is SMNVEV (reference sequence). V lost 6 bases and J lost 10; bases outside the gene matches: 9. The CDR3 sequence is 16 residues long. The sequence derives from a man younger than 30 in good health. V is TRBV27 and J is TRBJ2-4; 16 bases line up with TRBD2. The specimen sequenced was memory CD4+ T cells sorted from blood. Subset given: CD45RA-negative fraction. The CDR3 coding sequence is TGTGCCAGCAGACGACAGGAGGGACTAGCGGGGGGGATTCAGTACTTC. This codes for CASRRQEGLAGGIQYF.